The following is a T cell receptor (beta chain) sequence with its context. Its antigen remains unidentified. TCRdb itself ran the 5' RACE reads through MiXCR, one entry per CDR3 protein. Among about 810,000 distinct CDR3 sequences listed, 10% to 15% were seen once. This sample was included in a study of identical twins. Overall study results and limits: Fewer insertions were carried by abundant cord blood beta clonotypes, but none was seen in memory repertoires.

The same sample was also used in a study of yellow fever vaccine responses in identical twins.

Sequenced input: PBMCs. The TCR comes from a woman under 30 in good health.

Here the CDR3 reads CATSRDLGHMASSTDTQYF. The CDR3 coding sequence is TGTGCCACCAGCAGAGATTTAGGGCACATGGCCTCTAGCACAGATACGCAGTATTTT. The chain uses TRBV15 and TRBJ2-3; the D is unclear. The CDR3 loop spans 19 amino acids. Germline assignment: CDR1 LNHNV and CDR2 YYDKDF (reference sequence). The V gene lost 0 bases and the J gene lost 0 bases, with 19 bases spanning the gap.